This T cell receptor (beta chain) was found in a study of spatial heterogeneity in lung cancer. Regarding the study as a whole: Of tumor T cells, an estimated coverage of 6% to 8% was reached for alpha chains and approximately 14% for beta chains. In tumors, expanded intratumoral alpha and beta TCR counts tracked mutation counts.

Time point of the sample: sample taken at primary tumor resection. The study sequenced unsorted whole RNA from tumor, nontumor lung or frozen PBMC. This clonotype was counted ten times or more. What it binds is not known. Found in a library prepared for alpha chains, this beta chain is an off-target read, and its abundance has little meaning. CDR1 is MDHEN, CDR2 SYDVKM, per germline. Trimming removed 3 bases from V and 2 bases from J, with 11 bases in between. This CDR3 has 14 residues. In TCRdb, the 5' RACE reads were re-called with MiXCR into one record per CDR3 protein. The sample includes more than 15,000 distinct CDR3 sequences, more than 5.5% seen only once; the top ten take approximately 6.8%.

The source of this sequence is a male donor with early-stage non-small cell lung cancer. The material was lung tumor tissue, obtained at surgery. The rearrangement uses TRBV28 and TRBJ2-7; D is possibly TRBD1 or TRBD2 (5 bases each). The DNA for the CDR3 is TGTGCCAGCAGTTTGCCGCCGGGACCCTACGAGCAGTACTTC. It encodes CASSLPPGPYEQYF. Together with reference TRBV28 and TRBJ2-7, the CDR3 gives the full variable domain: DVKVTQSSRYLVKRTGEKVFLECVQDMDHENMFWYRQDPGLGLRLIYFSYDVKMKEKGDIPEGYSVSREKKERFSLILESASTNQTSMYLCASSLPPGPYEQYFGPGTRLTVT.